This note documents a single T cell receptor beta chain sequence. The sample belongs to a study of cytomegalovirus exposure and HLA in healthy donors. Unmatched junction bases numbered 5, after V lost 1 base and J lost 8 bases. The CDR3 has 13 amino acids. The germline V gene has CDR1 PRHDT and CDR2 FYEKMQ (reference sequence). This PCR relied on a set of 60 Vbeta primers and 13 Jbeta primers. Original handling: Around 11 million shared chains were among the approximately 80 million unique TCR beta chains that a later analysis counted. Assay: immunoSEQ multiplex PCR; the TCRdb copy retains only in-frame clones and omits some. D and trimming were read from the DNA, whereas the V and J calls and clone size are those reported in that table. The sample consists of about 76,000 clones, more than 65% of them appearing once.

What was sequenced was PBMCs. The rearrangement uses TRBV13 and TRBJ2-7; 7 nucleotides agree with TRBD1. The clonotype was recovered from a woman aged 35 to 49 in good health and CMV-seropositive. CDR3 in DNA: TGTGCCAGCAGCTTAGTCCGACAGGGAAAGCAGTACTTC. As protein: CASSLVRQGKQYF.